The 10 T cell receptor beta chains in this list originate from one sample, sequenced in a study of Ad26.COV2.S vaccination and SARS-CoV-2 variants. Sample treatment: around 19 received Ad26.COV2.S at low or high dose, single or two shots; about 5 received placebo; per-sample allocation not given. Collection of samples fell on day 63 after the first vaccine or placebo injection. Libraries were prepared by immunoSEQ multiplex PCR; TCRdb keeps only in-frame clonotypes and omits some of them. The sample records 300,000 to 400,000 clones, 80% to 90% being singletons. Here the sequenced sample was peripheral blood, taken in a trial of Ad26.COV2.S vaccine versus placebo. Source of these receptors: a person aged 18-65 years who received the Ad26.COV2.S COVID-19 vaccine or a placebo.

The rearrangement links TRBV9 to TRBJ2-7; TRBD2 aligns across 7 bases. Germline loops: CDR1 SGDLS, CDR2 YYNGEE. The junction had 10 bases not matched to a gene; V was cut back by 0 bases and J by 7 bases. The CDR3 is 15 residues long. The CDR3 nucleotides read TGTGCCAGCAGCGTAGGTGAGGCGGGGGTTTGGGAGCAGTACTTC. As protein: CASSVGEAGVWEQYF. The variable domain in full, with the rest retrieved from reference TRBV9 and TRBJ2-7, is DSGVTQTPKHLITATGQRVTLRCSPRSGDLSVYWYQQSLDQGLQFLIQYYNGEERAKGNILERFSAQQFPDLHSELNLSSLELGDSALYFCASSVGEAGVWEQYFGPGTRLTVT.

The genes are TRBV9 and TRBJ2-1, with a weak D call TRBD1 (5 bases). The germline CDR1 and CDR2 sequences are SGDLS and YYNGEE. This CDR3 contains 16 residues. Trimming took 2 bases from V and 0 from J, leaving 12 bases between them. CDR3 amino acids: CASSVENRSSYNEQFF. The DNA for the CDR3 is TGTGCCAGCAGCGTGGAGAACAGGAGCTCCTACAATGAGCAGTTCTTC.

The chain joins TRBV5-1 to TRBJ2-7; no definite D call. CDR1 is SGHRS, CDR2 YFSETQ, per germline. V dropped 0 bases and J dropped 3 bases, with 16 bases sitting between them. The CDR3 has 16 residues. CDR3 sequence: CASSLASSTGNYEQYF. The CDR3 region has the DNA TGCGCCAGCAGCTTGGCGTCCTCCACCGGAAACTACGAGCAGTACTTC.

V usage is TRBV7-9 and J usage is TRBJ1-3; D gene ambiguous. The V end was cut by 6 bases, the J end by 0 bases, with 9 bases between. The CDR3 spans 14 residues. In germline, CDR1 is SEHNR, CDR2 FQNEAQ (reference sequence). CDR3 sequence: CASRPVGSGNTIYF. The CDR3, as DNA: TGTGCCAGCAGACCAGTAGGCTCTGGAAACACCATATATTTT.

J is TRBJ1-2 and V is TRBV2; D may be TRBD1 (5 bases). The V gene's germline CDR1 is SNHLY and CDR2 FYNNEI. The CDR3 runs 15 residues. Between the trimmed V and J ends, which lost 5 bases and 4 bases, there was a span of 17 bases. CDR3 DNA: TGTGCCAGCAGTTCCCAGGGAGCAATCAGCTATGGCTACACCTTC. As protein: CASSSQGAISYGYTF.

The V and J genes are TRBV5-8 and TRBJ1-3; D is uncertain. There are 12 residues in the CDR3. Trimming left V 2 bases short and J 4 bases short, with 4 bases between. The germline V gene has CDR1 SGHTS and CDR2 YDEGEE. The CDR3 DNA reads TGTGCCAGCAGCTTTGGGGGAAACACCATATATTTT. Translated, it gives CASSFGGNTIYF.

This clone was detected a few times. The chain recombines TRBV3-1 (or the pseudogene TRBV3-2) with TRBJ2-2; 9 bases are a match to TRBD1. J gave up 5 bases and V 0 bases, and 10 bases lay outside the gene matches. The germline V gene has CDR1 LGHDT and CDR2 YNNKEL (reference sequence). CDR3 length: 18 amino acids. The CDR3 nucleotides read TGTGCCAGCAGCCAAGATGCTCGGACAGGGGCCCAGACCGGGGAGCTGTTTTTT. Protein sequence: CASSQDARTGAQTGELFF.

CDR3 DNA sequence: TGTGCCAGCAGTTTATTTTTGAGGGCGAACACCGGGGAGCTGTTTTTT. It codes for CASSLFLRANTGELFF. This sequence joins TRBV27 and TRBJ2-2; possible D gene TRBD2, 5 bases. V dropped 1 base and J dropped 0 bases, with 9 bases sitting between them. The V gene's germline CDR1 is MNHEY and CDR2 SMNVEV (reference sequence). This CDR3 is built from 16 residues.

The CDR3 loop reads CASIGTTGGYLSVRPQHF. In nucleotides, the CDR3 is TGTGCCAGCATTGGGACTACAGGGGGCTACCTATCAGTGCGGCCCCAGCATTTT. The chain combines TRBV28 with TRBJ1-5; 9 bases align to TRBD1. The CDR3 is 18 amino acids. Germline trimming cut 7 bases from V and 9 bases from J; bases unmatched to any gene: 22. The germline V gene encodes CDR1 MDHEN and CDR2 SYDVKM.

The DNA of the CDR3 is TGTGCCAGTAGTAAGACAGGGGGCCAACGGGGAACTGAAGCTTTCTTT. It is translated as CASSKTGGQRGTEAFF. The gene calls are TRBV19 and TRBJ1-1; 10 bases fit TRBD1. Germline V gives CDR1 LNHDA, CDR2 SQIVND (reference sequence). This CDR3 region has 16 residues. Trimming cost V 4 bases and J 5 bases; bases outside gene matches: 10.